What follows are 8 T cell receptor beta chains derived from one specimen sequenced in a study of STAT5B mutations in CD4+ large granular lymphocyte leukemia (dated by TCRdb to 2021 to 2024). The method was the immunoSEQ multiplex PCR assay. What TCRdb holds here is the immuneACCESS table cut down to in-frame rearrangements. Part of the clones is not present; checked against another copy, under half of the missing clones reflect an unresolved V gene, and the others are unexplained. Within this sample are more than 6,500 clones, with 85% to 90% of them counted one time only. The ten largest clones represent roughly 50% of the sample. Input material: PBMCs. These receptors came from a woman aged 70-85 years with CD4+ T-cell large granular lymphocyte leukemia.

V usage is TRBV6-6 and J usage is TRBJ1-1, with D perhaps TRBD1 (5 bases). V lost 2 bases, J lost 3 bases, and 10 bases lay in between. CDR3 length equals 14 residues. Germline CDR1 reads MNHNY; CDR2 reads SVGAGI (reference sequence). The CDR3 DNA is TGTGCCAGCAGTTACCTTCGGGGGGACACTGAAGCTTTCTTT. This gives the protein CASSYLRGDTEAFF.

J is TRBJ2-7 and V is TRBV6-1; maybe TRBD2 (5 bases). Trimming pared 5 bases from V and 0 bases from J, leaving 8 bases between. Germline V gene sequence: CDR1 MNHNS, CDR2 SASEGT. The length of the CDR3 is 13 residues. The chain's CDR3 is CASSRESSYEQYF. The CDR3 nucleotides read TGTGCCAGCAGTAGGGAGAGCTCCTACGAGCAGTACTTC.

The rearrangement links TRBV5-1 to TRBJ1-5; D is ambiguous. CDR1 and CDR2 (germline): SGHRS, YFSETQ. V lost 4 bases and J 0 bases, leaving 8 bases between the germline ends. CDR3 length equals 14 residues. CDR3 protein: CASSAGDSNQPQHF. CDR3 coding DNA: TGCGCCAGCAGCGCAGGCGATAGCAATCAGCCCCAGCATTTT.

The genes are TRBV7-2 and TRBJ2-3; D is unclear. The V end lost 0 bases, the J end lost 6 bases, and 4 bases lay between the germline ends. The CDR3 has 12 residues. Germline assignment: CDR1 SGHTA and CDR2 FQGNSA. This CDR3 is CASSLARDTQYF. Here the CDR3 DNA reads TGTGCCAGCAGCTTAGCCCGGGATACGCAGTATTTT.

The rearrangement uses TRBV30 and TRBJ2-6; D is undetermined. This CDR3 region has 14 residues. The germline V and J ends were trimmed by 4 bases and 1 base, with 8 bases remaining between them. CDR1 GTSNPN and CDR2 SVGIG come from the germline V gene (reference sequence). CDR3 sequence: CAWTDTSGANVLTF. The DNA for the CDR3 is TGTGCCTGGACTGATACATCTGGGGCCAACGTCCTGACTTTC.

The chain is built from TRBV7-2 and TRBJ2-3; 7 positions match TRBD2. With V trimmed by 1 base and J by 4 bases, 8 bases remained unmatched. The germline V gene encodes CDR1 SGHTA and CDR2 FQGNSA. This CDR3 has 16 residues. For the CDR3, the DNA is TGTGCCAGCAGCTTAGTGGGTCGGGGGGAGGCAGATACGCAGTATTTT. Translated, it gives CASSLVGRGEADTQYF.

The chain links TRBV5-1 to TRBJ2-5, with D possibly matching TRBD2 (6 bases). Matching the DNA end better, TRBJ2-7 makes the J call doubtful. The CDR3 is made up of 14 amino acids. Germline V gene lookup returns CDR1 SGHRS and CDR2 YFSETQ. This CDR3 is CASSPLEGSYEQYF. CDR3 bases: TGCGCCAGCAGCCCCCTGGAGGGAAGCTACGAGCAGTACTTC.

This clone was picked up one time. The chain joins TRBV9 to TRBJ1-1; D possibly corresponds to TRBD1 (5 bases). The germline V gene has CDR1 SGDLS and CDR2 YYNGEE. The V and J ends lost 0 bases and 2 bases respectively, with 11 bases between them. This CDR3 contains 15 residues. CDR3 in DNA: TGTGCCAGCAGCGTAGGGCCAGGGTCAAACACTGAAGCTTTCTTT. Translating it yields CASSVGPGSNTEAFF.